The 27 T cell receptor beta chains presented below share a single source sample, sequenced in a study of cytomegalovirus exposure and HLA in healthy donors. Method: immunoSEQ multiplex PCR; TCRdb's copy keeps in-frame clones and lacks some. The data hold hundreds of thousands of clones, with approximately 90% observed a single time. The material sequenced was PBMCs. The receptors come from a young woman in good health and CMV-seronegative.

The chain has TRBV28 and TRBJ2-7; 7 bases are shared with TRBD2. There are 12 residues in the CDR3. CDR1 and CDR2 (germline): MDHEN, SYDVKM. V dropped 6 bases and J dropped 3; count of bases not matched to a gene: 2. Here the CDR3 reads CASRAGLYEQYF. DNA of the CDR3: TGTGCCAGCAGAGCGGGACTCTACGAGCAGTACTTC.

J is TRBJ1-4 and V is TRBV9; TRBD1 is a possible D gene (6 bases). V lost 2 bases to trimming and J lost 5 bases, with 7 bases between them. The germline V gene encodes CDR1 SGDLS and CDR2 YYNGEE. The CDR3 loop spans 13 amino acids. CDR3 amino acids: CASSVGANEKLFF. As DNA, the CDR3 is TGTGCCAGCAGCGTGGGGGCGAATGAAAAACTGTTTTTT.

The chain employs TRBV30 and TRBJ2-7, with a weak D call TRBD2 (5 bases). The V gene lost 6 bases and the J gene lost 4 bases, with 16 bases spanning the gap. Germline V lookup: CDR1 GTSNPN, CDR2 SVGIG (reference sequence). CDR3 length equals 13 residues. CDR3 sequence reads: CACRGAGRYEQYF. The CDR3, as DNA: TGTGCCTGTCGGGGTGCAGGCCGGTACGAGCAGTACTTC.

This chain uses TRBV10-2 with TRBJ2-7; TRBD1 matches at 7 bases. The CDR3 length is 13 residues. CDR1 WSHSY and CDR2 SAAADI come from the germline V gene. Trimming removed 6 bases from V and 3 bases from J; junction bases left unmatched: 5. CDR3 region: CASSDQGVYEQYF. CDR3 sequence (DNA): TGCGCCAGCAGCGATCAGGGGGTCTACGAGCAGTACTTC.

This chain connects TRBV27 to TRBJ1-4, with TRBD1 matching over 9 bases. Germline V CDR1 and CDR2: MNHEY, SMNVEV (reference sequence). V gave up 5 bases and J gave up 8 bases; unmatched junction bases: 6. This CDR3 comprises 14 residues. The CDR3 nucleotides are TGTGCCAGCAGTGAGACAGGGGGTCAGGAAAAACTGTTTTTT. Protein product: CASSETGGQEKLFF.

V and J are TRBV25-1 and TRBJ2-5; TRBD2 matches at 13 bases. Germline V gene data show CDR1 as MGHDK and CDR2 as SYGVNS. The trim removed 5 bases at V and 2 bases at J, leaving 8 bases unmatched. The CDR3 extends over 17 amino acids. The CDR3 sequence: CASSSKAGLAGQETQYF. Here the CDR3 DNA reads TGTGCCAGCAGTTCCAAGGCGGGACTAGCGGGGCAAGAGACCCAGTACTTC.

The V call is TRBV11-2, the J call TRBJ2-1, with D possibly being TRBD2 (6 bases). The germline gives CDR1 SGHAT, CDR2 FQNNGV. There are 15 residues in the CDR3. The ends were cut back, 4 bases at V and 4 bases at J, with 14 bases in the middle. CDR3 amino acids: CASSSAAGTYNEQFF. The CDR3 nucleotides are TGTGCCAGCAGCTCCGCCGCAGGGACTTACAATGAGCAGTTCTTC.

Comment on this clone: One end of the junction fails to match germline, which may point to a read error. The rearrangement joins TRBV2 to TRBJ1-5; 9 bases line up with TRBD1. This CDR3 spans 15 amino acids. Germline CDR1 and CDR2: SNHLY and FYNNEI. As DNA, the CDR3 is TGTGCCAGCAGTCAAGCACAGGGGGCCCATCAGCCCCAGCATTTT. It specifies CASSQAQGAHQPQHF.

The chain couples TRBV5-1 to TRBJ2-3; 7 bases are a match to TRBD1. J gave up 1 base and V 0 bases, and 8 bases lay outside the gene matches. Germline V gene lookup returns CDR1 SGHRS and CDR2 YFSETQ. CDR3 size: 17 residues. DNA of the CDR3: TGCGCCAGCAGCTTGGCCCTGAATGGACAGGGCACAGATACGCAGTATTTT. Protein sequence: CASSLALNGQGTDTQYF. Combining the CDR3 with reference TRBV5-1 and TRBJ2-3 gives the whole variable domain KAGVTQTPRYLIKTRGQQVTLSCSPISGHRSVSWYQQTPGQGLQFLFEYFSETQRNKGNFPGRFSGRQFSNSRSEMNVSTLELGDSALYLCASSLALNGQGTDTQYFGPGTRLTVL.

The rearrangement links TRBV9 to TRBJ2-1; D is ambiguous. V lost 4 bases to trimming and J lost 0 bases, with 11 bases between them. The germline gives CDR1 SGDLS, CDR2 YYNGEE. The CDR3 runs 15 residues. The CDR3 DNA reads as TGTGCCAGCAGCTACAGACACGTCTCCTACAATGAGCAGTTCTTC. Amino acid sequence: CASSYRHVSYNEQFF.

As DNA, the CDR3 is TGCAGCGCTCCTAGCGGGAGTAGCAATGAGCAGTTCTTC. Translation gives CSAPSGSSNEQFF. This sequence joins TRBV29-1 and TRBJ2-1; 10 bases map to TRBD2. V lost 7 bases and J lost 6; bases outside the gene matches: 6. Germline V gives CDR1 SQVTM, CDR2 ANQGSEA. CDR3 size: 13 residues.

This chain joins TRBV28 and TRBJ2-7; D uncertain. This CDR3 is built from 15 residues. Per germline, CDR1 MDHEN and CDR2 SYDVKM. Deletions cut 3 bases from V and 3 bases from J, with 15 bases between. DNA of the CDR3: TGTGCCAGCAGTTTGTCGACCCATCAGGACTACGAGCAGTACTTC. This translates into CASSLSTHQDYEQYF.

This clone was picked up a small number of times. This sequence joins TRBV20-1 and TRBJ2-7, with D possibly being TRBD1 (5 bases). The germline V gene encodes CDR1 DFQATT and CDR2 SNEGSKA (reference sequence). V was trimmed by 5 bases and J by 4 bases, leaving 9 bases between them. The length of the CDR3 is 11 residues. The CDR3 bases are TGCAGTGCTGAGCAGGGTTACGAGCAGTACTTC. Its protein product is CSAEQGYEQYF.

The chain joins TRBV6-5 to TRBJ1-2; 9 nucleotides line up with TRBD1. The CDR3 totals 13 residues. Trimming at V came to 2 bases and at J to 6 bases, leaving 1 base not matched to a gene. Germline V CDR1 and CDR2: MNHEY, SVGAGI. The CDR3 loop reads CASSYGTGHGYTF. Written as DNA, the CDR3 is TGTGCCAGCAGTTACGGGACAGGGCATGGCTACACCTTC.

The chain is built from TRBV28 and TRBJ2-5; D possibly corresponds to TRBD2 (6 bases). There are 15 residues in the CDR3. V was clipped by 6 bases and J by 5 bases, with 19 bases between them. CDR1 and CDR2 from the germline V gene are MDHEN and SYDVKM. This CDR3 reads CASSPGGAPRETQYF. As DNA, the CDR3 is TGTGCCAGCAGCCCCGGCGGGGCTCCGAGGGAGACCCAGTACTTC.

The J gene is TRBJ1-1, the V gene TRBV4-1; D remains unclear. Trimming took 0 bases from V and 2 from J, leaving 10 bases between them. Germline values: CDR1 MGHRA, CDR2 YSYEKL. This CDR3 has 15 residues. The DNA of the CDR3 is TGCGCCAGCAGCCAAGATTTGGAGGGAAACACTGAAGCTTTCTTT. As protein: CASSQDLEGNTEAFF.

The chain recombines TRBV13 with TRBJ2-2; 7 nucleotides agree with TRBD2. The CDR3 loop spans 14 amino acids. Per the germline V gene, CDR1 is PRHDT and CDR2 is FYEKMQ (reference sequence). The junction had 4 bases not matched to a gene; V was cut back by 5 bases and J by 4 bases. The CDR3 region has the DNA TGTGCCAGCAGCGGATCGGGGGGCACCGGGGAGCTGTTTTTT. It is translated as CASSGSGGTGELFF.

The chain combines TRBV5-1 with TRBJ2-7, with 9 positions matching TRBD1. The CDR3 totals 16 residues. Germline-derived CDR1 and CDR2 are SGHRS and YFSETQ. Trimming cost V 4 bases and J 4 bases; bases outside gene matches: 12. CDR3 amino acids: CASSKTFRQGGYEQYF. CDR3 nucleotides: TGCGCCAGCAGCAAGACATTCCGACAGGGGGGGTACGAGCAGTACTTC.

This sequence joins TRBV6-1 and TRBJ1-2; D unresolved. The CDR3 is made up of 14 amino acids. Germline V gives CDR1 MNHNS, CDR2 SASEGT. V was shortened by 1 base and J by 1 base, with 7 bases between the two germline ends. CDR3 sequence reads: CASSEGQVNYGYTF. Here the CDR3 DNA reads TGTGCCAGCAGTGAAGGGCAGGTTAACTATGGCTACACCTTC.

V usage is TRBV19 and J usage is TRBJ2-2; 10 bases line up with TRBD1. Germline V gene sequence: CDR1 LNHDA, CDR2 SQIVND (reference sequence). J gave up 5 bases and V 6 bases, and 3 bases lay outside the gene matches. The CDR3 consists of 14 residues. The CDR3 DNA reads TGTGCCAGTAGGCGGGACAGGGGAACCGGGGAGCTGTTTTTT. It encodes CASRRDRGTGELFF.

V gene TRBV6-5 combines with J gene TRBJ1-2; TRBD1 matches at 10 bases. The CDR3 covers 13 residues. The trim removed 6 bases at V and 8 bases at J, leaving 6 bases unmatched. Germline values: CDR1 MNHEY, CDR2 SVGAGI. The CDR3 sequence is CASSYDRGQGYTF. CDR3 coding DNA: TGTGCCAGCAGCTATGACAGGGGGCAAGGCTACACCTTC.

V is TRBV7-9 and J is TRBJ1-3, with TRBD1 as a possible D gene (5 bases). CDR1 is SEHNR, CDR2 FQNEAQ, per germline (reference sequence). CDR3 length: 15 residues. V was trimmed by 4 bases and J by 4 bases, leaving 14 bases between them. The CDR3 is CASSYGGEGGNTIYF. The CDR3 nucleotides are TGTGCCAGCAGCTACGGGGGAGAAGGGGGAAACACCATATATTTT.

In its sample, this clone was seen once. The chain has TRBV6-4 and TRBJ2-3; TRBD1 matches at 10 bases. The CDR3 extends over 15 amino acids. The junction had 6 bases not matched to a gene; V was cut back by 6 bases and J by 3 bases. Germline loops: CDR1 MRHNA, CDR2 SNTAGT. The CDR3 nucleotides are TGTGCCAGCAGACAGACAGGGGGCTCGACAGATACGCAGTATTTT. Translating it yields CASRQTGGSTDTQYF.

The V gene is TRBV10-3, the J gene TRBJ2-7; possible D gene TRBD2, 5 bases. V lost 0 bases, J lost 0 bases, and 12 bases lay in between. The CDR3 loop spans 16 amino acids. The germline gives CDR1 ENHRY, CDR2 SYGVKD. The CDR3 coding sequence is TGTGCCATCAGTGAGTCAGCTGAGGGATACTCCTACGAGCAGTACTTC. Protein: CAISESAEGYSYEQYF.

The J gene is TRBJ2-3, the V gene TRBV15; D gene uncertain. The CDR3 spans 17 residues. V was pared by 1 base and J by 0 bases, with 14 bases between. CDR1 and CDR2 from the germline V gene are LNHNV and YYDKDF (reference sequence). The CDR3 DNA reads TGTGCCACCAGCAGAGGCTCTGGATTAGCTAGCACAGATACGCAGTATTTT. It codes for CATSRGSGLASTDTQYF.

The rearrangement uses TRBV6-5 and TRBJ2-2, with unresolved D. Trimming cost V 0 bases and J 8 bases, with 7 bases left between them. The CDR3 spans 13 residues. CDR1 and CDR2 (germline): MNHEY, SVGAGI. The CDR3 here is CASSYSRGGELFF. CDR3 in DNA: TGTGCCAGCAGTTACTCGAGAGGTGGGGAGCTGTTTTTT.

J is TRBJ1-5 and V is TRBV7-9; no clear D gene. The CDR3 is made up of 13 amino acids. V gave up 7 bases and J gave up 6 bases, with 13 bases separating them. Germline CDR1 SEHNR, CDR2 FQNEAQ (reference sequence). The CDR3 is CASNRGEGQPQHF. The CDR3 DNA reads as TGTGCCAGCAATCGGGGAGAGGGTCAGCCCCAGCATTTT.